This T cell receptor (beta chain) is from a study of T cells in Graves' hyperthyroidism and ophthalmopathy. For the study at large: Initial diagnosis, before any treatment, was when peripheral blood was collected.

This clonotype showed up many times. The investigators amplified TCR beta CDR3 regions from RNA transcripts. First-round RT-PCR with HTBI primers amplified the TCR CDR3 region. TCRdb fed the multiplex PCR reads into MiXCR, producing one record per CDR3 protein. The table has 400,000 to 500,000 distinct CDR3 sequences, about 15% seen once. The sequencing sample was made of blood. The sequence came from a young woman with Graves' hyperthyroidism.

DNA of the CDR3: TGCAGTGCTAGTCCGCTACCGGGACGGAAACTCCCTTATGGCTACACCTTC. This encodes CSASPLPGRKLPYGYTF. The chain uses TRBV20-1 and TRBJ1-2; D is possibly TRBD1 (5 bases). The V end was cut by 3 bases, the J end by 5 bases, with 25 bases between. CDR1 DFQATT and CDR2 SNEGSKA come from the germline V gene (reference sequence). The CDR3 extends over 17 amino acids.